Following are 16 T cell receptor beta chains from one sample sequenced in a study of blood T cell repertoires in COVID-19. TCRdb's copy holds only in-frame clones and misses some; the assay was immunoSEQ multiplex PCR. The sample holds some 50,000 clones, 65% to 85% seen once. Sequencing was done on a sample of peripheral blood. The receptors originated from a man in his fifties with active COVID-19.

The rearrangement uses TRBV18 and TRBJ2-3; 7 bases match TRBD2. This CDR3 is built from 16 residues. Germline values: CDR1 KGHSH, CDR2 LQKENI. V shed 2 bases and J 5 bases; nucleotides not matched to a gene: 10. The CDR3 loop reads CASSPSLAARGDTQYF. In DNA form, the CDR3 reads TGTGCCAGCTCACCATCCCTAGCGGCCCGAGGAGATACGCAGTATTTT.

In DNA form, the CDR3 reads TGTGCCAGCAGCCAACAAAGCGGGGGGGGGAGCACAGATACGCAGTATTTT. As protein: CASSQQSGGGSTDTQYF. This chain links TRBV4-2 with TRBJ2-3; 10 bases map to TRBD2. CDR3 length equals 17 residues. Germline assignment: CDR1 LGHNA and CDR2 YNFKEQ. The junction had 5 bases not matched to a gene; V was cut back by 2 bases and J by 0 bases.

This clone was seen only a few times. The CDR3 protein is CASSAGTGGEQYF. CDR3 in DNA: TGTGCCAGCAGCGCTGGGACAGGAGGCGAGCAGTACTTC. The chain links TRBV9 to TRBJ2-7; 8 bases map to TRBD1. The ends lost 3 bases at V and 6 bases at J; junction bases unmatched: 5. Germline lookup yields CDR1 SGDLS and CDR2 YYNGEE. This CDR3 has 13 amino acids. Full variable domain (missing parts from reference TRBV9 and TRBJ2-7): DSGVTQTPKHLITATGQRVTLRCSPRSGDLSVYWYQQSLDQGLQFLIQYYNGEERAKGNILERFSAQQFPDLHSELNLSSLELGDSALYFCASSAGTGGEQYFGPGTRLTVT.

The gene calls are TRBV7-9 and TRBJ1-5, with unresolved D. The V end was cut by 4 bases, the J end by 6 bases, with 16 bases between. The germline V gene encodes CDR1 SEHNR and CDR2 FQNEAQ (reference sequence). This CDR3 spans 15 amino acids. In DNA form, the CDR3 reads TGTGCCAGCAGCTCCAGTGAGGGTGTCGGTCAGCCCCAGCATTTT. Its translation: CASSSSEGVGQPQHF.

This chain links TRBV4-1 with TRBJ1-5, with no clear D. The CDR3 consists of 15 residues. Trimming shortened V by 1 base and J by 4 bases, and 11 bases separated the two germline ends. CDR1 is MGHRA, CDR2 YSYEKL, per germline. The CDR3 sequence is CASSQVDGGNQPQHF. CDR3 sequence (DNA): TGCGCCAGCAGCCAAGTGGACGGAGGGAATCAGCCCCAGCATTTT.

This clone was detected only a few times. The chain uses TRBV10-1 and TRBJ1-1; 7 bases match TRBD1. V lost 5 bases to trimming and J lost 2 bases; unmatched junction nucleotides: 2. This CDR3 spans 13 amino acids. Germline CDR1 is WNHNN and CDR2 is SYGVQD (reference sequence). CDR3 nucleotides: TGCGCCAGCAGTAGGGACAGCAACACTGAAGCTTTCTTT. Its translation is CASSRDSNTEAFF.

This chain uses TRBV28 with TRBJ2-3; perhaps TRBD2 as D (6 bases). Trimming shortened V by 6 bases and J by 5 bases, and 15 bases separated the two germline ends. The CDR3 is made up of 14 amino acids. CDR1 is MDHEN, CDR2 SYDVKM, per germline. This CDR3 reads CASRRTLGGDTQYF. The CDR3 DNA is TGTGCCAGCAGGAGGACTCTGGGGGGAGATACGCAGTATTTT.

The V gene is TRBV5-4, the J gene TRBJ2-5; possibly TRBD2 for D (7 bases). Germline CDR1 and CDR2: SGHNT and YYREEE (reference sequence). The ends were cut back, 4 bases at V and 5 bases at J, with 18 bases in the middle. The CDR3 has 15 residues. This CDR3 is CASSRYKGGRETQYF. CDR3 bases: TGTGCCAGCAGCCGATACAAGGGGGGGCGGGAGACCCAGTACTTC.

This clone appeared a single time. The chain combines TRBV5-1 with TRBJ2-2, with 7 bases fitting TRBD2. Germline CDR1 is SGHRS and CDR2 is YFSETQ. V lost 4 bases and J lost 0; bases outside the gene matches: 3. This CDR3 region has 15 residues. The CDR3 DNA reads TGCGCCAGCAGCCCGGGGGGATCGAACACCGGGGAGCTGTTTTTT. Its protein product is CASSPGGSNTGELFF.

The chain carries TRBV7-2 and TRBJ2-7; D perhaps matches TRBD2 (5 bases). This CDR3 has 13 amino acids. V lost 3 bases and J 1 base, leaving 7 bases between the germline ends. CDR1 and CDR2 (germline): SGHTA, FQGNSA. This CDR3 is CASSFRGSYEQYF. The CDR3 DNA reads as TGTGCCAGCAGCTTTCGGGGTTCCTACGAGCAGTACTTC.

The DNA for the CDR3 is TGTGCCACCAGTGGGGGAGTAACCGGGGAGCTGTTTTTT. Its protein product is CATSGGVTGELFF. This sequence joins TRBV24-1 and TRBJ2-2; D may be TRBD2 (5 bases). There are 13 residues in the CDR3. Germline values: CDR1 KGHDR, CDR2 SFDVKD. V lost 5 bases and J lost 5, with 8 bases in between.

The V call is TRBV19, the J call TRBJ2-6; D uncertain. Trimming shortened V by 5 bases and J by 2 bases, and 10 bases separated the two germline ends. The CDR3 loop spans 15 amino acids. Per the germline V gene, CDR1 is LNHDA and CDR2 is SQIVND (reference sequence). The CDR3 loop reads CASSSLAPGANVLTF. The CDR3 DNA reads TGTGCCAGTAGTTCTCTGGCCCCTGGGGCCAACGTCCTGACTTTC.

This chain uses TRBV7-9 with TRBJ1-6; 7 nucleotides match TRBD1. V was clipped by 4 bases and J by 5 bases; unmatched bases: 2. The CDR3 totals 14 residues. Per germline, CDR1 SEHNR and CDR2 FQNEAQ (reference sequence). The CDR3 sequence is CASSWDSHNSPLHF. DNA for the CDR3: TGTGCCAGCAGCTGGGACAGTCATAATTCACCCCTCCACTTT.

The chain employs TRBV5-8 and TRBJ2-5; 8 positions agree with TRBD2. V gave up 4 bases and J gave up 1 base; unmatched junction bases: 15. This CDR3 region has 18 residues. Germline loops: CDR1 SGHTS, CDR2 YDEGEE. Written as DNA, the CDR3 is TGTGCCAGCAGCAGGTCGAGTGGAGTAGCGGGGTTCCAAGAGACCCAGTACTTC. This codes for CASSRSSGVAGFQETQYF.

The chain combines TRBV5-1 with TRBJ1-1, with D possibly TRBD1 on 5 matching bases. This CDR3 has 11 residues. The ends were cut back, 4 bases at V and 8 bases at J, with 9 bases in the middle. Germline V gives CDR1 SGHRS, CDR2 YFSETQ. CDR3 protein: CASSQGPEAFF. The CDR3 DNA reads as TGCGCCAGCAGCCAGGGCCCCGAAGCTTTCTTT.

The chain couples TRBV19 to TRBJ2-1, with 7 bases matching TRBD1. V shed 5 bases, J shed 10 bases, and the junction held 5 bases outside the gene matches. Germline CDR1 LNHDA, CDR2 SQIVND (reference sequence). The CDR3 is 12 residues long. The CDR3 protein is CASSRADREQFF. The CDR3, as DNA: TGTGCCAGTAGTCGGGCGGACAGGGAGCAGTTCTTC.